The text below deals with one TCR beta chain. Its antigen is still unknown. The record originates from a study of radiotherapy plus CTLA-4 blockade in lung cancer. Here immunoSEQ multiplex PCR was the method, and the copy in TCRdb shows in-frame clones only, minus some. The sample lists 20,000 to 25,000 clones; approximately 70% were seen once. Study findings and constraints: Reported findings show early blood T cell clone dynamics, with interferon-beta, best predicted response. Blood TCR clones of tumor origin expanded after radiotherapy plus ipilimumab.

CDR1 SGHNT and CDR2 YYREEE come from the germline V gene (reference sequence). There are 15 residues in the CDR3. The material was peripheral blood, obtained from a patient treated with radiotherapy plus ipilimumab. The rearrangement links TRBV5-4 to TRBJ2-5, with 10 bases matching TRBD2. The DNA end is more similar to TRBJ2-7, so the J call may be wrong. The receptor was derived from a human donor with non-small cell lung cancer who had stable disease on radiotherapy plus ipilimumab. The CDR3 loop reads CASSSRSAGGREQYF. The CDR3 region has the DNA TGTGCCAGCAGCTCGCGCTCAGCGGGAGGGCGCGAGCAGTACTTC.